The clone carrying this T cell receptor (beta chain) was seen repeatedly, ten times or more. The V end was cut by 6 bases, the J end by 6 bases, with 11 bases between. Germline values: CDR1 SEHNR, CDR2 FQNEAQ (reference sequence). This CDR3 has 12 residues. This specimen comes from a study of cytotoxic CD8 clonotypes in ibrutinib-treated CLL. The table came from immunoSEQ multiplex PCR; TCRdb's copy has only in-frame clones and leaves some out. The sample has around 300,000 clones; around four fifths are singletons. This chain uses TRBV7-9 with TRBJ1-2; D is possibly TRBD1 (5 bases). The receptor was isolated from a human donor with chronic lymphocytic leukemia. The specimen comprised PBMCs, sampled before ibrutinib treatment. The CDR3 here is CASRGEGNGYTF. For the CDR3, the DNA is TGTGCCAGCAGGGGGGAAGGCAATGGCTACACCTTC.